These 23 T cell receptor beta chains share one sample of origin, sequenced in a study of cytomegalovirus exposure and HLA in healthy donors. Amplification used 60 Vbeta primers and 13 Jbeta primers. The protocol was immunoSEQ multiplex PCR, while the TCRdb copy is restricted to in-frame clones and leaves out a portion. The sample includes 95,000 to 150,000 clones, more than 9% seen only once; the top ten take approximately 4.4%. Sequencing was carried out using PBMCs. These receptors all stem from a woman aged 18 to 35 in good health and CMV-seropositive.

V gene TRBV4-1 combines with J gene TRBJ2-7, with 7 bases matching TRBD1. The CDR3 totals 15 residues. CDR1 is MGHRA, CDR2 YSYEKL, per germline. The V and J ends lost 4 bases and 4 bases, in that order; junction bases with no gene match: 10. CDR3 sequence: CASSLGPGQPYEQYF. The DNA of the CDR3 is TGCGCCAGCAGCCTCGGACCGGGACAGCCGTACGAGCAGTACTTC.

This clone was observed a few times. The chain uses TRBV15 and TRBJ2-1; 7 positions match TRBD1. The CDR3 is 17 amino acids. The germline V gene has CDR1 LNHNV and CDR2 YYDKDF (reference sequence). V shed 0 bases and J 2 bases; nucleotides not matched to a gene: 7. The CDR3 reads CATSREFRTGAYNEQFF. In DNA, the CDR3 is TGTGCCACCAGCAGAGAATTCCGGACAGGCGCCTACAATGAGCAGTTCTTC.

V gene TRBV28 combines with J gene TRBJ2-7, with 7 nucleotides matching TRBD1. The germline gives CDR1 MDHEN, CDR2 SYDVKM. Germline trimming cut 6 bases from V and 7 bases from J; bases unmatched to any gene: 12. The CDR3 contains 14 residues. CDR3 residues: CASRRRGLGWEQYF. For the CDR3, the DNA is TGTGCCAGCAGGCGTAGGGGGCTGGGGTGGGAGCAGTACTTC. Complete variable domain (other parts from reference TRBV28 and TRBJ2-7): DVKVTQSSRYLVKRTGEKVFLECVQDMDHENMFWYRQDPGLGLRLIYFSYDVKMKEKGDIPEGYSVSREKKERFSLILESASTNQTSMYLCASRRRGLGWEQYFGPGTRLTVT.

V usage is TRBV11-1 and J usage is TRBJ2-7; weak D call: TRBD1 (6 bases). The CDR3 runs to 13 residues. V was trimmed by 9 bases and J by 6 bases, leaving 18 bases between them. Germline loops: CDR1 SGHAT, CDR2 FQDESV (reference sequence). The CDR3 reads CASGEPGVREQYF. The CDR3 nucleotides read TGTGCCAGTGGGGAACCAGGGGTTCGCGAGCAGTACTTC.

This clone was picked up a small number of times. The rearrangement joins TRBV7-6 to TRBJ2-7, with D possibly being TRBD2 (7 bases). Germline V gives CDR1 SGHVS, CDR2 FNYEAQ. Trimming took 5 bases from V and 5 from J, leaving 13 bases between them. The CDR3 spans 13 residues. This CDR3 reads CASSRIGGHEQYF. DNA for the CDR3: TGTGCCAGCAGCCGAATCGGGGGGCACGAGCAGTACTTC.

The genes are TRBV4-2 and TRBJ2-7, with D possibly being TRBD2 (6 bases). Trimming left V 4 bases short and J 0 bases short, with 13 bases between. The CDR3 runs 15 residues. Germline CDR1 and CDR2: LGHNA and YNFKEQ. The CDR3: CASSPASENSYEQYF. CDR3 sequence (DNA): TGTGCCAGCAGCCCGGCTAGCGAAAACTCCTACGAGCAGTACTTC.

The rearrangement uses TRBV11-3 and TRBJ2-3; tentative D call: TRBD1 (5 bases). V was pared by 5 bases and J by 0 bases, with 15 bases between. CDR3 size: 16 residues. Germline loops: CDR1 SGHNT, CDR2 YENEEA. The CDR3 bases are TGTGCCAGCAGCCGAATAGACAGAACTAGCACAGATACGCAGTATTTT. This gives the protein CASSRIDRTSTDTQYF.

The chain recombines TRBV30 with TRBJ2-3; D might be TRBD2 (5 bases). Germline loops: CDR1 GTSNPN, CDR2 SVGIG (reference sequence). The CDR3 is 15 residues long. The V end was cut by 5 bases, the J end by 8 bases, with 23 bases between. CDR3 amino acids: CAWQRPTGKGGTQYF. The CDR3 DNA reads TGTGCCTGGCAACGACCAACGGGGAAGGGCGGTACGCAGTATTTT.

This clone was observed a few times. The rearrangement links TRBV14 to TRBJ2-5, with D maybe TRBD1 (6 bases). V lost 3 bases to trimming and J lost 5 bases, with 16 bases between them. This CDR3 is built from 15 residues. CDR1 is SGHDN and CDR2 is FVKESK in the germline V gene. CDR3 sequence (DNA): TGTGCCAGCAGCCAGGACAGCTTAATGGTGGAGACCCAGTACTTC. Translated: CASSQDSLMVETQYF.

This clone turned up a few times. The CDR3 reads CASSPIYHTPNSYEQYF. The CDR3 DNA sequence: TGTGCCAGCAGCCCTATCTATCATACCCCTAACTCCTACGAGCAGTACTTC. The chain combines TRBV11-2 with TRBJ2-7; no firm D call. This CDR3 comprises 17 residues. Trimming took 5 bases from V and 0 from J, leaving 20 bases between them. From germline, CDR1 is SGHAT and CDR2 FQNNGV.

The J gene is TRBJ2-6, the V gene TRBV7-2; D is unresolved. Trimming removed 5 bases at V and 5 bases at J, with 7 bases between. Germline CDR1 reads SGHTA; CDR2 reads FQGNSA. This CDR3 region has 13 residues. CDR3 bases: TGTGCCAGCAGCCCTGGCCGGGCCAACGTCCTGACTTTC. Amino acid sequence: CASSPGRANVLTF.

This chain uses TRBV6-1 with TRBJ2-1; D is undetermined. The germline V gene encodes CDR1 MNHNS and CDR2 SASEGT. This CDR3 contains 11 residues. Trimming stripped 11 bases from V and 9 bases from J, with 14 bases between. The CDR3 DNA reads as TGTGCCGTCGATACCACGGGTGAGCAGTTCTTC. Protein: CAVDTTGEQFF.

About this clone itself: The same CDR3 is also encoded by other DNA sequences in this sample. The V call is TRBV30, the J call TRBJ2-7; TRBD1 aligns across 8 bases. CDR3 length equals 12 residues. Trimming removed 3 bases from V and 3 bases from J; junction bases left unmatched: 1. Looked up from germline, CDR1 is GTSNPN and CDR2 is SVGIG (reference sequence). CDR3: CAWSTGGYEQYF. In nucleotides, the CDR3 is TGTGCCTGGAGCACAGGGGGCTACGAGCAGTACTTC.

This clone was counted between two and nine times. The genes are TRBV7-9 and TRBJ1-1; TRBD1 agrees at 8 bases. Germline values: CDR1 SEHNR, CDR2 FQNEAQ (reference sequence). V shed 5 bases, J shed 1 base, and the junction held 3 bases outside the gene matches. The CDR3 covers 14 residues. CDR3 sequence: CASSTGTGNTEAFF. The CDR3 coding sequence is TGTGCCAGCAGCACCGGGACAGGGAACACTGAAGCTTTCTTT.

In this sample, this clone turned up a few times. The chain joins TRBV7-6 to TRBJ1-1, with D perhaps TRBD1 (5 bases). Germline V CDR1 and CDR2: SGHVS, FNYEAQ. This CDR3 region has 15 residues. V was trimmed by 5 bases and J by 3 bases, leaving 16 bases between them. The CDR3 region is CASSVSTGVDTEAFF. The CDR3 DNA reads TGTGCCAGCAGCGTATCCACAGGAGTTGACACTGAAGCTTTCTTT.

This clone was detected a few times. V is TRBV6-6 and J is TRBJ2-5, with no clear D. Germline V CDR1 and CDR2: MNHNY, SVGAGI (reference sequence). V lost 6 bases, J lost 2 bases, and 13 bases lay in between. The CDR3 spans 14 residues. As DNA, the CDR3 is TGTGCCAGCAGACCTCCCACTCCGCAAGAGACCCAGTACTTC. Residues: CASRPPTPQETQYF.

This clone was seen only a few times. The chain employs TRBV7-9 and TRBJ1-2, with D maybe TRBD1 (6 bases). The V gene lost 4 bases and the J gene lost 8 bases, with 17 bases spanning the gap. This CDR3 has 14 residues. Germline V gives CDR1 SEHNR, CDR2 FQNEAQ (reference sequence). This CDR3 reads CASSSGTLIYGYTF. CDR3 coding DNA: TGTGCCAGCAGCTCGGGGACACTGATCTACGGCTACACCTTC.

This rearrangement joins TRBV7-2 to TRBJ2-7, with 9 bases matching TRBD1. This CDR3 is built from 14 residues. The germline CDR1 and CDR2 sequences are SGHTA and FQGNSA. Trimming cost V 4 bases and J 3 bases; bases outside gene matches: 4. CDR3 amino acids: CASSSGTGNYEQYF. DNA of the CDR3: TGTGCCAGCAGCTCGGGGACAGGGAACTACGAGCAGTACTTC.

A few counts support this clone. The chain has TRBV7-9 and TRBJ2-1, with no clear D. The V end lost 5 bases, the J end lost 6 bases, and 26 bases lay between the germline ends. CDR3 length equals 18 residues. CDR1 is SEHNR and CDR2 is FQNEAQ in the germline V gene (reference sequence). CDR3 in DNA: TGTGCCAGCAGCCCTCTCTCGGCCTCTAACGGGTGGCCCAATGAGCAGTTCTTC. Amino acid sequence: CASSPLSASNGWPNEQFF. Full variable domain (remainder filled in from reference TRBV7-9 and TRBJ2-1): DTGVSQNPRHKITKRGQNVTFRCDPISEHNRLYWYRQTLGQGPEFLTYFQNEAQLEKSRLLSDRFSAERPKGSFSTLEIQRTEQGDSAMYLCASSPLSASNGWPNEQFFGPGTRLTVL.

This clone has just a few counts. The chain recombines TRBV4-2 with TRBJ2-1; TRBD2 aligns across 9 bases. Germline lookup yields CDR1 LGHNA and CDR2 YNFKEQ. This CDR3 is 16 amino acids long. Trimming at V came to 5 bases and at J to 0 bases, leaving 5 bases not matched to a gene. In nucleotides, the CDR3 is TGTGCCAGCAGCTCCCTTAGCGGGAGCTCCTACAATGAGCAGTTCTTC. This translates into CASSSLSGSSYNEQFF.

The CDR3 DNA reads as TGTGCCAGAACAGGGGGCGGGGAAGATACGCAGTATTTT. This encodes CARTGGGEDTQYF. The chain couples TRBV6-6 to TRBJ2-3; TRBD1 matches 9 bases. Germline CDR1 is MNHNY and CDR2 is SVGAGI (reference sequence). V shed 9 bases, J shed 5 bases, and the junction held 6 bases outside the gene matches. The CDR3 has 13 residues.

There are a few counts of this clone. The rearrangement joins TRBV6-5 to TRBJ2-7, with D tentatively TRBD2 (5 bases). CDR3 size: 13 residues. V was trimmed by 7 bases and J by 2 bases, leaving 12 bases between them. The germline V gene has CDR1 MNHEY and CDR2 SVGAGI. In DNA form, the CDR3 reads TGTGCCAGCACCTCCGGACTTACCTACGAGCAGTACTTC. As protein: CASTSGLTYEQYF.

This clone was observed a few times. V usage is TRBV29-1 and J usage is TRBJ2-7; a possible D gene is TRBD1 (6 bases). V lost 3 bases and J lost 2, with 11 bases in between. CDR3 length: 13 residues. The germline gives CDR1 SQVTM, CDR2 ANQGSEA. CDR3: CSVETQGTYEQYF. In nucleotides, the CDR3 is TGCAGCGTTGAGACTCAGGGGACCTACGAGCAGTACTTC.